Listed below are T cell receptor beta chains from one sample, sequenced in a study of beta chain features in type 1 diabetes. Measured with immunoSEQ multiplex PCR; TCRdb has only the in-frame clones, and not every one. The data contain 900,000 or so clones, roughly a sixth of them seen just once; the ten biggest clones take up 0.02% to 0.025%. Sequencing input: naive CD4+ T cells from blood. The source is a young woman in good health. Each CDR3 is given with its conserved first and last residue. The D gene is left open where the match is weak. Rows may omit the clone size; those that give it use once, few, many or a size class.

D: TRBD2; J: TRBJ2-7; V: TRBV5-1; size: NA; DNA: TGCGCCAGCAGCTTTCTAGCGGGAGGCTTATACGAGCAGTACTTC; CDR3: CASSFLAGGLYEQYF
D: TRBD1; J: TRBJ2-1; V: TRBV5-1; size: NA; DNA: TGCGCCAGCAGCCCGGGACAGGGGCCTTACAATGAGCAGTTCTTC; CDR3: CASSPGQGPYNEQFF
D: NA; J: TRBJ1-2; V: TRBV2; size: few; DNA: TGTGCCAGCAGTCCATCACGAGACTATGGCTACACCTTC; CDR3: CASSPSRDYGYTF
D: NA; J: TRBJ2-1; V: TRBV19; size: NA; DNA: TGTGCCAGTAGCCCAATCGGGTTTAGCTCCTACAATGAGCAGTTCTTC; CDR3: CASSPIGFSSYNEQFF
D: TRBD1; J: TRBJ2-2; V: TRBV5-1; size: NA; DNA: TGCGCCAGCAGCTTGGGGACAGGGAAGGTCACCGGGGAGCTGTTTTTT; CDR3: CASSLGTGKVTGELFF
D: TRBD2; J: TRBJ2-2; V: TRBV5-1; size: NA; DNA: TGCGCCAGCAGCTTGGTTTCTAGCGGGAACACCGGGGAGCTGTTTTTT; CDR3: CASSLVSSGNTGELFF
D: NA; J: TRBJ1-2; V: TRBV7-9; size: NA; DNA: TGTGCCAGCAACCCTCCCAGTCAATACTATGGCTACACCTTC; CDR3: CASNPPSQYYGYTF
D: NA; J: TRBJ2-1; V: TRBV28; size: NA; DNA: TGTGCCAGCAGTCCAGGGCCAGAGCAGTTCTTC; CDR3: CASSPGPEQFF
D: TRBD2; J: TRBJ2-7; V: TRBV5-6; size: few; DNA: TGTGCCAGCAGCTTGCCACGGTCTAGCGGACCCTACGAGCAGTACTTC; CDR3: CASSLPRSSGPYEQYF
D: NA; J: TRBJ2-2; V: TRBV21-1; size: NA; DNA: TGTGCCAGCAGCAAAGGGATTTGGCAGTTTCTCCTCAACACCGGGGAGCTGTTTTTT; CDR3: CASSKGIWQFLLNTGELFF
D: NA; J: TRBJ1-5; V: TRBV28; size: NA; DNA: TGTGCCAGCAGCAGAAACAGGGCCTGGAGTCAGCCCCAGCATTTT; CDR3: CASSRNRAWSQPQHF